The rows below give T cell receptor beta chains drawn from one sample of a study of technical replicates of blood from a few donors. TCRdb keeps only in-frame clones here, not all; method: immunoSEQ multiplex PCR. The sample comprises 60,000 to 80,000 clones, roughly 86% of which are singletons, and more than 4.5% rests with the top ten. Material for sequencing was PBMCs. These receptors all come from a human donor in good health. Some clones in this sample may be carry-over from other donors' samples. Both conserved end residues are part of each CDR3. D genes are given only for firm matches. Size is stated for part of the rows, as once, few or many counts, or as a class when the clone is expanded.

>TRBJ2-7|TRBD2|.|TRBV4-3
CASSQGTSGRYEQYF
TGCGCCAGCAGCCAAGGGACTAGCGGGAGATACGAGCAGTACTTC
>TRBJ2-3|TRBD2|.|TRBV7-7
CASSSAIRGGTQYF
TGTGCCAGCAGCTCGGCGATTCGGGGGGGGACGCAGTATTTT
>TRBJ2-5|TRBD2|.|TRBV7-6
CASSPREIRETQYF
TGTGCCAGCTCCCCGCGGGAGATACGAGAGACCCAGTACTTC
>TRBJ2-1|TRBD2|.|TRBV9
CASSARGSGGPGNEQFF
TGTGCCAGCAGCGCCCGGGGCAGCGGGGGCCCCGGGAATGAGCAGTTCTTC
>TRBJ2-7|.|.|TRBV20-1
CSATTGSEQYF
TGCAGTGCTACTACAGGGAGCGAGCAGTACTTC
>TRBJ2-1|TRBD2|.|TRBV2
CASINLAGGVNEQFF
TGTGCCAGCATTAACTTAGCGGGAGGGGTCAATGAGCAGTTCTTC
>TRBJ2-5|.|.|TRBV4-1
CASSQGGLVGVETQYF
TGCGCCAGCAGCCAAGGAGGGCTTGTAGGTGTAGAGACCCAGTACTTC
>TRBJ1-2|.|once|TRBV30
CAWRSPGGNGYTF
TGTGCCTGGAGGTCCCCCGGAGGTAACGGCTACACCTTC
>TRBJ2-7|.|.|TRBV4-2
CASSEGVGGYEQYF
TGTGCCAGCAGCGAAGGAGTGGGGGGCTACGAGCAGTACTTC
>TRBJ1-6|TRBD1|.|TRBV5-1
CASSSVTGDNSPLHF
TGCGCCAGCAGCTCCGTTACAGGGGACAATTCACCCCTCCACTTT
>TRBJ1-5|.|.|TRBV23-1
CASSPQGYSNQPQHF
TGCGCCAGCAGTCCCCAGGGCTATAGCAATCAGCCCCAGCATTTT
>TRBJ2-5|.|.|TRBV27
CASSSTGTETQYF
TGTGCCAGCAGTTCCACAGGTACGGAGACCCAGTACTTC
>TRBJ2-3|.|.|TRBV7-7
CASSLGDWRDPSTDTQYF
TGTGCCAGCAGCTTAGGGGATTGGCGGGACCCAAGCACAGATACGCAGTATTTT
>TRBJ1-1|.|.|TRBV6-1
CASSPRTATNTEAFF
TGTGCCAGCAGCCCTAGGACAGCGACGAACACTGAAGCTTTCTTT
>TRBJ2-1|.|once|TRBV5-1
CASSLASSYNEQFF
TGCGCCAGCAGCCTAGCGAGCTCCTACAATGAGCAGTTCTTC
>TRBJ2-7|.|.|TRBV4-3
CASSQDRGTYEQYF
TGCGCCAGCAGCCAAGACCGGGGAACCTACGAGCAGTACTTC
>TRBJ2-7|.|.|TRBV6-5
CASSPESDGTYEQYF
TGTGCCAGCAGCCCCGAATCGGACGGGACCTACGAGCAGTACTTC
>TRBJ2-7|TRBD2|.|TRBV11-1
CASSSGRNEQYF
TGTGCCAGCAGTAGCGGGAGGAACGAGCAGTACTTC
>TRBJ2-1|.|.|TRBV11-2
CASSLSGSSSYNEQFF
TGTGCCAGCAGCTTATCCGGGTCGAGCTCCTACAATGAGCAGTTCTTC
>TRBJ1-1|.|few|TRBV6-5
CASSNQGSEAFF
TGTGCCAGCAGCAACCAGGGGTCTGAAGCTTTCTTT
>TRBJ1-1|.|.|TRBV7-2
CASSSGWGGTEAFF
TGTGCCAGCAGCTCGGGGTGGGGAGGGACTGAAGCTTTCTTT
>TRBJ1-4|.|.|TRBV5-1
CASSLSPTRVQEKLFF
TGCGCCAGCAGCTTGAGTCCCACGAGGGTCCAAGAAAAACTGTTTTTT
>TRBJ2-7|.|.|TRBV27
CASSLSVSTYYEQYF
TGTGCCAGCAGTTTATCGGTTAGCACCTACTACGAGCAGTACTTC
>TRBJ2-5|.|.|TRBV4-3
CASSQDRNQETQYF
TGCGCCAGCAGCCAAGACAGGAACCAAGAGACCCAGTACTTC
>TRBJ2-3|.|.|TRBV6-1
CASSRLGPTDTQYF
TGTGCCAGCAGCAGACTAGGACCCACAGATACGCAGTATTTT
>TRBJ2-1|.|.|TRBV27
CASHDSLRYNEQFF
TGTGCCAGCCACGACAGTTTAAGATACAATGAGCAGTTCTTC
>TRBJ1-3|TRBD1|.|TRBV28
CASRGQGTYGNTIYF
TGTGCCAGCAGGGGACAGGGAACTTACGGAAACACCATATATTTT
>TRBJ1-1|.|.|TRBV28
CASSLSRGGGTEAFF
TGTGCCAGCAGTTTATCACGGGGAGGTGGGACTGAAGCTTTCTTT
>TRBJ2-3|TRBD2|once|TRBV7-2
CASSFAGTSGGLPDTQYF
TGTGCCAGCAGCTTTGCCGGGACTAGCGGGGGGTTGCCAGATACGCAGTATTTT
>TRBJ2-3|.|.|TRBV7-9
CASSLEGLGTQYF
TGTGCCAGCAGCTTAGAGGGGTTAGGTACGCAGTATTTT
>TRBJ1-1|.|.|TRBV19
CASSIPPPETNKNTEAFF
TGTGCCAGTAGTATCCCACCTCCCGAGACTAACAAGAACACTGAAGCTTTCTTT
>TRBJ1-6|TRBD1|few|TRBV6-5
CASSQGAGSPLHF
TGTGCCAGCAGTCAGGGGGCCGGTTCACCCCTCCACTTT
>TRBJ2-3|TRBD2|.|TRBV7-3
CASSLSGTSVEGTDTQYF
TGTGCCAGCAGCTTAAGTGGGACTAGCGTTGAGGGCACAGATACGCAGTATTTT
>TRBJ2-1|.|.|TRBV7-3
CASSLTFGSNNEQFF
TGTGCCAGCAGCTTAACGTTCGGGTCCAACAATGAGCAGTTCTTC
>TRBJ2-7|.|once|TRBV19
CASSIGGENYEQYF
TGTGCCAGTAGTATAGGTGGGGAGAACTACGAGCAGTACTTC
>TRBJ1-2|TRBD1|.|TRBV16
CASSDRADYGYTF
TGTGCCAGCAGTGACAGGGCGGACTATGGCTACACCTTC
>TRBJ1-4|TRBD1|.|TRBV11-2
CASSLGQGTYEKLFF
TGTGCCAGCAGCCTCGGACAGGGGACATATGAAAAACTGTTTTTT
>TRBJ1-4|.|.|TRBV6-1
CASSEDRASNEKLFF
TGTGCCAGCAGTGAAGACAGGGCTTCTAATGAAAAACTGTTTTTT
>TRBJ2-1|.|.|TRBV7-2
CASSHPGNEQFF
TGTGCCAGCAGCCACCCCGGGAATGAGCAGTTCTTC
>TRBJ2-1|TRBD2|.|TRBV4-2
CASSQGRGGDNEQFF
TGTGCCAGCAGCCAAGGTCGGGGGGGCGACAATGAGCAGTTCTTC
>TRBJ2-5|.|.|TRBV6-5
CASSYSGGKGETQYF
TGTGCCAGCAGTTACTCGGGAGGCAAGGGGGAGACCCAGTACTTC
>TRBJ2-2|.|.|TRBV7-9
CASSLASARAGTGELFF
TGTGCCAGCAGCTTAGCCAGCGCGAGGGCGGGCACCGGGGAGCTGTTTTTT